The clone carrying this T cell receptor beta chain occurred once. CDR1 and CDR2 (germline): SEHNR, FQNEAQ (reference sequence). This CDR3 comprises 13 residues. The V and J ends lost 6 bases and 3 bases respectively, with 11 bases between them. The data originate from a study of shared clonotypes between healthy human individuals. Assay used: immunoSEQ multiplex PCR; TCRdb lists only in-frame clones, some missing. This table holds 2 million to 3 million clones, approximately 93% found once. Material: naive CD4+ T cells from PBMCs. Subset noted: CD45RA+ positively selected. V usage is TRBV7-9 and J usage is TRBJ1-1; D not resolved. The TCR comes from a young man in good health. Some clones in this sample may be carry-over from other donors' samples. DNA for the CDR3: TGTGCCAGCAGATATCTTGGGGACACTGAAGCTTTCTTT. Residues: CASRYLGDTEAFF. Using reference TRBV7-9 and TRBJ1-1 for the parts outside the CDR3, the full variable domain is DTGVSQNPRHKITKRGQNVTFRCDPISEHNRLYWYRQTLGQGPEFLTYFQNEAQLEKSRLLSDRFSAERPKGSFSTLEIQRTEQGDSAMYLCASRYLGDTEAFFGQGTRLTVV.